This TCR beta chain appears in the sequencing data of a study of TIL therapy for anti-PD-1-resistant metastatic lung cancer. Regarding time point: pre-treatment sample, taken before nivolumab and TIL therapy. CDR1 and CDR2 from the germline V gene are MDHEN and SYDVKM. Trimming removed 3 bases at V and 0 bases at J, with 9 bases between. There are 15 residues in the CDR3. Sequencing used immunoSEQ v3. Here immunoSEQ multiplex PCR was the method, and the copy in TCRdb shows in-frame clones only, minus some. This table has some 43,000 clones, around 79% appearing once. The J gene is TRBJ1-5, the V gene TRBV28; D gene unclear. Material: blood, obtained at baseline. The receptor was derived from a man aged 65-85 years with non-small cell lung cancer. The CDR3 spells CASSLISLSNQPQHF. The CDR3 DNA sequence: TGTGCCAGCAGTTTGATTTCTCTTAGCAATCAGCCCCAGCATTTT.